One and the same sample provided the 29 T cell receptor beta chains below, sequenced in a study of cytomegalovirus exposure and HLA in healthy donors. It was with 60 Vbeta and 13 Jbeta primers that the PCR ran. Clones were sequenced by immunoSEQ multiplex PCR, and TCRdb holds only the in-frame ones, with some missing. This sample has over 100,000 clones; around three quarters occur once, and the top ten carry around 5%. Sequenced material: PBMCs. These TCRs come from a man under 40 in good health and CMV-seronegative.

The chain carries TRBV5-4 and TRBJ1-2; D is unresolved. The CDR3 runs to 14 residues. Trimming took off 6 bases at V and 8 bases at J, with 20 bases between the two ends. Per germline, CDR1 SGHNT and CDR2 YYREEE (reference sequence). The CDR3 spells CASIRAGGSGGYTF. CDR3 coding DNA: TGTGCCAGCATAAGAGCGGGTGGTTCGGGCGGCTACACCTTC.

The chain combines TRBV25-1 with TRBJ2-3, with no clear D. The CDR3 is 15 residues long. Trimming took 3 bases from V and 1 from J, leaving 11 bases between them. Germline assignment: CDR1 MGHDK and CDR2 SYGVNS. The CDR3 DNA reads TGTGCCAGCAGTGACCCCACACGGGGCACAGATACGCAGTATTTT. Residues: CASSDPTRGTDTQYF.

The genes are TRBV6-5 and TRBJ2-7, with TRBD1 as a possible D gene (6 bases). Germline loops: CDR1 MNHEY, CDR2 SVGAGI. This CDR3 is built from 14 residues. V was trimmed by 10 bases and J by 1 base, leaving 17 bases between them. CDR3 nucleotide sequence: TGTGCCACTCTCAAGGGGGAGTTGTCCTACGAGCAGTACTTC. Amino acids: CATLKGELSYEQYF.

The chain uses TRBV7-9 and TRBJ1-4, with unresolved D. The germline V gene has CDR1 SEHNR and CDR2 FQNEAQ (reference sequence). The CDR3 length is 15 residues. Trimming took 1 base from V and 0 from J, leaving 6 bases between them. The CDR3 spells CASSLVPATNEKLFF. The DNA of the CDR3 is TGTGCCAGCAGCTTAGTGCCAGCAACTAATGAAAAACTGTTTTTT. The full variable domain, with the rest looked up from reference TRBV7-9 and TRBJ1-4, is DTGVSQNPRHKITKRGQNVTFRCDPISEHNRLYWYRQTLGQGPEFLTYFQNEAQLEKSRLLSDRFSAERPKGSFSTLEIQRTEQGDSAMYLCASSLVPATNEKLFFGSGTQLSVL.

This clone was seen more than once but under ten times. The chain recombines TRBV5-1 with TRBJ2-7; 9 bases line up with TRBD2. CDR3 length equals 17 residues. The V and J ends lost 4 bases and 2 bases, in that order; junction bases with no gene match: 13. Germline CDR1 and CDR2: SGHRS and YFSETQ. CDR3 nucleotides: TGCGCCAGCAGCGGCAGGGGGGGGTTAGCGGGAGCCTACGAGCAGTACTTC. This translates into CASSGRGGLAGAYEQYF.

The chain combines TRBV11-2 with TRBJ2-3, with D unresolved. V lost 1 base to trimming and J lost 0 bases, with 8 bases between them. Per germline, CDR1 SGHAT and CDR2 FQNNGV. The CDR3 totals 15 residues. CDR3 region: CASSLVTYSTDTQYF. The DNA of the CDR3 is TGTGCCAGCAGCTTAGTGACTTATAGCACAGATACGCAGTATTTT.

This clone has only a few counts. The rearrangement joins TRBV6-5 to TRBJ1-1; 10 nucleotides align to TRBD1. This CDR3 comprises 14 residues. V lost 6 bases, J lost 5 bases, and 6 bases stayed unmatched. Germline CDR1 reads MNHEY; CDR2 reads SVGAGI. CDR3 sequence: CASSSGQGGTEAFF. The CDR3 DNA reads TGTGCCAGCAGCTCCGGACAGGGGGGGACTGAAGCTTTCTTT.

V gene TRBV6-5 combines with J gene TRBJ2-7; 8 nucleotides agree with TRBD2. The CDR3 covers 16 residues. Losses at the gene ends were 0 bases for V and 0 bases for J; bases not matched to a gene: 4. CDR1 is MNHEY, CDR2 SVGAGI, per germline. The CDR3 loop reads CASSYSFLAGSYEQYF. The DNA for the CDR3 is TGTGCCAGCAGTTACTCTTTCCTAGCGGGCTCCTACGAGCAGTACTTC.

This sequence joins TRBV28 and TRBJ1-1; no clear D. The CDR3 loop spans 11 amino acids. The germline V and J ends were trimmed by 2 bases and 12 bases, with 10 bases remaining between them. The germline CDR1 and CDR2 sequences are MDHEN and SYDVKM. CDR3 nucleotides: TGTGCCAGCAGTTTACGAGAGGAAACTTTCTTT. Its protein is CASSLREETFF.

The CDR3 sequence: CASRPTGSTNEQYF. The DNA of the CDR3 is TGCGCCAGCAGACCCACGGGGTCGACGAACGAGCAGTACTTC. The rearrangement uses TRBV10-2 and TRBJ2-7; perhaps TRBD2 as D (5 bases). The CDR3 consists of 14 residues. The germline V and J ends were trimmed by 6 bases and 5 bases, with 17 bases remaining between them. Germline CDR1 WSHSY, CDR2 SAAADI.

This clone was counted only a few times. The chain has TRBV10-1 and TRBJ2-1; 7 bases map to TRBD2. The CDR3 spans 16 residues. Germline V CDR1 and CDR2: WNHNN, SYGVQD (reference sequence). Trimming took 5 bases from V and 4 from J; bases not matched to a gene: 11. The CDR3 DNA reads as TGCGCCAGCAGTCACCAGGGCGGGAGTGTGTACAATGAGCAGTTCTTC. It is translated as CASSHQGGSVYNEQFF.

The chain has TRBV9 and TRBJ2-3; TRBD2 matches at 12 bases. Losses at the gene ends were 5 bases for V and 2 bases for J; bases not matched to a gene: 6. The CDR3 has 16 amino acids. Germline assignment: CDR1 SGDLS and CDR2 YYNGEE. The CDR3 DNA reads TGTGCCAGCAGTGATTCTAGCGGGAGGGTCACAGATACGCAGTATTTT. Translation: CASSDSSGRVTDTQYF.

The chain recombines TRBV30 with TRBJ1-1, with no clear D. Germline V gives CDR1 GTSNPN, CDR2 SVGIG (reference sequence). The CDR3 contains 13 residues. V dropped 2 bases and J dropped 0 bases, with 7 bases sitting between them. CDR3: CAWSKEMNTEAFF. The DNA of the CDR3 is TGTGCCTGGAGTAAGGAGATGAACACTGAAGCTTTCTTT.

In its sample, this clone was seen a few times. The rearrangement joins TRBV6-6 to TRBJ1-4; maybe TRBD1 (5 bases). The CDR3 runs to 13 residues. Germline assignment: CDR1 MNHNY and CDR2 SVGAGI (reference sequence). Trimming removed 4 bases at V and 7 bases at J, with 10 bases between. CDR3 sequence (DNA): TGTGCCAGCAGTTCCAGGGTGCTTGAAAAACTGTTTTTT. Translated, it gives CASSSRVLEKLFF.

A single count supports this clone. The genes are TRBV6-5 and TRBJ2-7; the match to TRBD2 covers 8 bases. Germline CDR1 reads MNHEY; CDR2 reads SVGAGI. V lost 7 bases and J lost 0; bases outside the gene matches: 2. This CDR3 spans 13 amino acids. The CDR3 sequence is CASIGTSSYEQYF. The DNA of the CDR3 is TGTGCCAGCATAGGGACTAGCTCCTACGAGCAGTACTTC.

The CDR3 DNA sequence: TGTGCCAGCAGCAAGACAGGGAGCCAGCCCCAGCATTTT. It specifies CASSKTGSQPQHF. V and J are TRBV16 and TRBJ1-5; 7 nucleotides match TRBD1. The CDR3 totals 13 residues. The germline CDR1 and CDR2 sequences are KGHSY and FQNENV. V lost 5 bases to trimming and J lost 7 bases; unmatched junction nucleotides: 5.

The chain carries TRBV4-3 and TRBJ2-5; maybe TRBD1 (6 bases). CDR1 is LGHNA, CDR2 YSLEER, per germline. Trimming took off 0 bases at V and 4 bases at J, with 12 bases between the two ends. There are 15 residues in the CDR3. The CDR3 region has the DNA TGCGCCAGCAGCCAAGAGTTAAGGACAGTAGAGACCCAGTACTTC. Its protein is CASSQELRTVETQYF.

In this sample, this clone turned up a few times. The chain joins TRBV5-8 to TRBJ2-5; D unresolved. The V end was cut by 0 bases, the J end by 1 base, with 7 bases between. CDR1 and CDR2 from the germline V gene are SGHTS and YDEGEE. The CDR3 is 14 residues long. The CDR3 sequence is CASSLDITQETQYF. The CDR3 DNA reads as TGTGCCAGCAGCTTGGACATTACCCAAGAGACCCAGTACTTC.

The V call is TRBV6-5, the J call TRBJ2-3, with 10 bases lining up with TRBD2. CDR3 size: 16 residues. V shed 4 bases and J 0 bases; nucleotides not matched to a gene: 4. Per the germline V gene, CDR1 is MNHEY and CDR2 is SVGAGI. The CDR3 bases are TGTGCCAGCAGTTTGGCTAGCGGGGGAAGCACAGATACGCAGTATTTT. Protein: CASSLASGGSTDTQYF.

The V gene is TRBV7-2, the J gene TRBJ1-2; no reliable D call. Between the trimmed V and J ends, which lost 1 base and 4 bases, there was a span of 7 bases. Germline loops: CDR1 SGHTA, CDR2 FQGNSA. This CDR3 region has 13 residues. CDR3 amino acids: CASSLGRSYGYTF. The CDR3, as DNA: TGTGCCAGCAGCTTAGGGAGGAGCTATGGCTACACCTTC.

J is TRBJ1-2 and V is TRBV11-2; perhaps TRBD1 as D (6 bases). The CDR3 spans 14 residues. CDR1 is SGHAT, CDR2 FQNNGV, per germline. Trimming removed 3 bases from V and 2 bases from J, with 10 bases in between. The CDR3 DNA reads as TGTGCCAGCAGCTTGGAGACAGGCAACTATGGCTACACCTTC. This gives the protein CASSLETGNYGYTF.

CDR3 residues: CAISEGGGGQHF. As DNA, the CDR3 is TGTGCCATCAGTGAGGGGGGGGGAGGGCAGCATTTT. The chain uses TRBV10-3 and TRBJ1-5, with a tentative D call TRBD1 (5 bases). From germline, CDR1 is ENHRY and CDR2 SYGVKD. The CDR3 has 12 amino acids. Trimming took 2 bases from V and 13 from J, leaving 12 bases between them.

This CDR3 is CASRPRGGNSPLHF. The CDR3 nucleotides are TGTGCCAGCAGGCCTCGAGGTGGTAATTCACCCCTCCACTTT. This sequence joins TRBV28 and TRBJ1-6; D is unclear. Germline V gene lookup returns CDR1 MDHEN and CDR2 SYDVKM. Trimming shortened V by 6 bases and J by 6 bases, and 12 bases separated the two germline ends. CDR3 length equals 14 residues.

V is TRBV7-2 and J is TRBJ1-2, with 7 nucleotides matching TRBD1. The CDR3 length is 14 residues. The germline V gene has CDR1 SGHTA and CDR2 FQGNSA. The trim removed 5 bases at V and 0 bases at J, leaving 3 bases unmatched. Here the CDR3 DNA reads TGTGCCAGCAGCCAGGGGACAGCTAACTATGGCTACACCTTC. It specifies CASSQGTANYGYTF.

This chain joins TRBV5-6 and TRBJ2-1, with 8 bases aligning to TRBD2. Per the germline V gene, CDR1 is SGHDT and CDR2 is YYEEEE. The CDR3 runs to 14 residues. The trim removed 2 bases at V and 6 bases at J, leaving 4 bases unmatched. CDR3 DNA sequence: TGTGCCAGCAGCTTCGCCGGGAGGGCCAATGAGCAGTTCTTC. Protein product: CASSFAGRANEQFF.

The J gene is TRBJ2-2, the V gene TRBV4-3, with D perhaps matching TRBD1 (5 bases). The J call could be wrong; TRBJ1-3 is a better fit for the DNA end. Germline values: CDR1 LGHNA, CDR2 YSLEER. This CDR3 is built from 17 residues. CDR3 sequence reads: CASSQDWGVGKGNTIYF. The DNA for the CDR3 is TGCGCCAGCAGCCAAGATTGGGGCGTTGGGAAAGGAAACACCATATATTTT.

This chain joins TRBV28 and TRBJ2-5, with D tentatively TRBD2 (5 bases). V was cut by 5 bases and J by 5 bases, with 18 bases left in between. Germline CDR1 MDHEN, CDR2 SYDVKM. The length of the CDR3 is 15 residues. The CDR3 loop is CASSTPAGGGETQYF. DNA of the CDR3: TGTGCCAGCAGTACCCCTGCCGGAGGTGGGGAGACCCAGTACTTC.

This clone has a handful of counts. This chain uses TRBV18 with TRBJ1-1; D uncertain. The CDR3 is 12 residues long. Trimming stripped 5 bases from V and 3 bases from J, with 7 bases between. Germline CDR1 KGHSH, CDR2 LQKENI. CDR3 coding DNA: TGTGCCAGCTCAGACGGGTACACTGAAGCTTTCTTT. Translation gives CASSDGYTEAFF.

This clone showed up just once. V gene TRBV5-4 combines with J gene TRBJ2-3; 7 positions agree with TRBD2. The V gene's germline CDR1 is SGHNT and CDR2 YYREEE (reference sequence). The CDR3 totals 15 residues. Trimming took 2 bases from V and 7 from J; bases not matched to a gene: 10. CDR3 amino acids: CASSFPSGGRNTQYF. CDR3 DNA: TGTGCCAGCAGCTTTCCTAGCGGCGGACGGAATACGCAGTATTTT. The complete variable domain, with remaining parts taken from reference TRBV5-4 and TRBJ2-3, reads ETGVTQSPTHLIKTRGQQVTLRCSSQSGHNTVSWYQQALGQGPQFIFQYYREEENGRGNFPPRFSGLQFPNYSSELNVNALELDDSALYLCASSFPSGGRNTQYFGPGTRLTVL.